This TCR beta chain was identified in a study of T cells in narcolepsy (dated by TCRdb to between 2017 and 2018). General notes on the study: Patients with narcolepsy type 1 or type 2 (NT1, NT2) were enrolled in the study together with healthy control donors. The study used TCR Vbeta sequencing to track clonotypes in blood and CSF while looking for autoreactive T cells in narcolepsy patients that target self-antigens of hypocretin neurons (hypocretin, TRIB2).

Libraries were made using the immunoSEQ multiplex PCR assay. Entries here come from immuneACCESS through TCRdb and include only in-frame sequences with V and J called. Some clones fail to appear in such tables; in the studies checked, an unresolved V gene covers under half of the shortfall, and the cause of the remainder is unknown. The sample has tens of thousands of clones on record, about nine tenths of them singletons. The top ten clonotypes cover around 0.83% of the sample. On this clone: The antigen it binds to is not known. No clone much larger than this one lies a single base away; base qualities are absent.

Findings and caveats that apply to the study as a whole: No sequences matching autoreactive T cell clones were contained in some blood memory CD4+ repertoires from patients and controls. According to the report, autoreactive clonotypes were detected serially in the blood of the same patients and of different patients, but not in healthy controls. Numbers of sequenced blood memory CD4+ clonotypes were comparable, averaging approximately 42,000 in patients and roughly 32,000 in controls. In plots comparing CSF and blood CD4+ T cell clonotypes from the same patient, HCRT-specific and TRIB2-specific autoreactive clonotypes were highlighted.

Memory CD4+ T cells were sorted ex vivo from peripheral blood of narcolepsy patients and healthy controls for TCR Vbeta sequencing. There are 13 amino acids in the CDR3, from cysteine to phenylalanine inclusive. Only the CDR3 region is kept as DNA, spanning 39 bases read in frame from base 1. V gives up 0 bases and J gives up 6 bases, and the segment between their germline ends measures 8 bases. Per the germline V gene, SGHTA is the CDR1 and FQGTGA is the CDR2. The specimen sequenced was CD45RA- memory CD4+ T cells from PBMCs. The sample's cell subset or site, from its label and the paper: memory T cells sorted ex vivo from peripheral blood. The receptor was derived from a human donor with narcolepsy. This chain is built from TRBV7-3 and TRBJ1-2; 5 matching bases give a weak D call of TRBD1. The CDR3 region has the sequence CASSLTRVDGYTF. The bases are TGTGCCAGCAGCTTAACCAGGGTCGATGGCTACACCTTC.